The 11 T cell receptor beta chains below all came from one sample that was sequenced in a study of T cell changes during pregnancy in multiple sclerosis. The protocol was immunoSEQ multiplex PCR, while the TCRdb copy is restricted to in-frame clones and leaves out a portion. Of around 65,000 clones in the sample, about 88% were seen once. Material: peripheral blood, obtained in the first trimester of pregnancy. These receptors all come from a female donor in good health, enrolled as a control in a pregnancy study.

The chain recombines TRBV6-6 with TRBJ2-1; D is possibly TRBD2 (5 bases). Deletions cut 4 bases from V and 8 bases from J, with 21 bases between. This CDR3 contains 16 residues. The germline CDR1 and CDR2 sequences are MNHNY and SVGAGI (reference sequence). DNA of the CDR3: TGTGCCAGCAGTTCCTCCCCACAGCGACGTAGCGATGAGCAGTTCTTC. Translating gives CASSSSPQRRSDEQFF.

The chain couples TRBV7-9 to TRBJ1-4; weak D call: TRBD1 (6 bases). Germline CDR1 SEHNR, CDR2 FQNEAQ (reference sequence). This CDR3 has 14 residues. V was cut by 5 bases and J by 8 bases, with 15 bases left in between. The CDR3 here is CASSQGRTAEKLFF. The DNA of the CDR3 is TGTGCCAGCAGCCAGGGGCGTACCGCCGAAAAACTGTTTTTT. The variable domain in full, completed from reference TRBV7-9 and TRBJ1-4, reads DTGVSQNPRHKITKRGQNVTFRCDPISEHNRLYWYRQTLGQGPEFLTYFQNEAQLEKSRLLSDRFSAERPKGSFSTLEIQRTEQGDSAMYLCASSQGRTAEKLFFGSGTQLSVL.

This chain uses TRBV5-4 with TRBJ1-1; D is perhaps TRBD1 (6 bases). From germline, CDR1 is SGHNT and CDR2 YYREEE (reference sequence). This CDR3 contains 15 residues. V was trimmed by 0 bases and J by 5 bases, leaving 14 bases between them. CDR3 coding DNA: TGTGCCAGCAGCTTGGCCGGGGGGCTTCTGACTGAAGCTTTCTTT. This gives the protein CASSLAGGLLTEAFF.

The chain uses TRBV19 and TRBJ2-1; 8 nucleotides align to TRBD2. With V trimmed by 5 bases and J by 0 bases, 6 bases remained unmatched. The CDR3 sequence is 16 residues long. Germline loops: CDR1 LNHDA, CDR2 SQIVND (reference sequence). CDR3 nucleotides: TGTGCCAGTAGTGGACTAGCCTCGAGCTCCTACAATGAGCAGTTCTTC. Its translation is CASSGLASSSYNEQFF.

This clone was recorded only once. This sequence joins TRBV5-4 and TRBJ1-2; 7 positions agree with TRBD1. In germline, CDR1 is SGHNT, CDR2 YYREEE (reference sequence). CDR3 length: 14 amino acids. V was pared by 2 bases and J by 3 bases, with 4 bases of the junction left unmatched. CDR3 DNA sequence: TGTGCCAGCAGCTTTAGAGGGGGCGACTATGGCTACACCTTC. Its translation: CASSFRGGDYGYTF.

The chain carries TRBV7-2 and TRBJ2-5; TRBD2 matches 9 bases. The CDR3 has 12 residues. Germline-derived CDR1 and CDR2 are SGHTA and FQGNSA. Trimming removed 3 bases from V and 11 bases from J; junction bases left unmatched: 4. This chain's CDR3 is CASSFIAGVQYF. DNA for the CDR3: TGTGCCAGCAGCTTTATAGCGGGGGTTCAGTACTTC. The full variable domain, in which reference TRBV7-2 and TRBJ2-5 provide the parts outside the CDR3, is GAGVSQSPSNKVTEKGKDVELRCDPISGHTALYWYRQSLGQGLEFLIYFQGNSAPDKSGLPSDRFSAERTGGSVSTLTIQRTQQEDSAVYLCASSFIAGVQYFGPGTRLLVL.

The chain couples TRBV7-2 to TRBJ1-3; D might be TRBD1 (5 bases). The CDR3 extends over 12 amino acids. Per the germline V gene, CDR1 is SGHTA and CDR2 is FQGNSA. V was cut by 5 bases and J by 8 bases, with 10 bases left in between. The CDR3 DNA follows: TGTGCCAGCAGCCAGGGTAGTCACACCATATATTTT. It codes for CASSQGSHTIYF.

The chain has TRBV14 and TRBJ2-7; tentatively, D is TRBD2 (5 bases). Germline V gives CDR1 SGHDN, CDR2 FVKESK. V shed 1 base and J shed 3 bases, with 7 bases lying between them. The CDR3 runs 13 residues. CDR3 in DNA: TGTGCCAGCAGCCAAGCGGGAATCTACGAGCAGTACTTC. Residues: CASSQAGIYEQYF.

The chain carries TRBV29-1 and TRBJ2-7, with 10 bases fitting TRBD2. This CDR3 has 16 amino acids. CDR1 and CDR2 (germline): SQVTM, ANQGSEA. V shed 5 bases and J 0 bases; nucleotides not matched to a gene: 10. The CDR3 nucleotides are TGCAGCGTTTCCTCAACCTCTAGCGGGAGCTCCTACGAGCAGTACTTC. It yields the protein CSVSSTSSGSSYEQYF.

This chain joins TRBV5-6 and TRBJ1-2, with 10 bases that match TRBD1. CDR1 and CDR2 from the germline V gene are SGHDT and YYEEEE. The length of the CDR3 is 14 residues. J lost 12 bases, V lost 3 bases, and 11 bases had no gene match. As DNA, the CDR3 is TGTGCCAGCAGCTCAGGGACAGGGGAATACGTAGACACCTTC. Translation gives CASSSGTGEYVDTF.

The rearrangement uses TRBV23-1 and TRBJ2-7, with D unclear. TRBV23-1 is annotated as an ORF whose role is uncertain. The CDR3 runs 13 residues. The germline V and J ends were trimmed by 4 bases and 0 bases, with 7 bases remaining between them. The CDR3 spells CASSRADSYEQYF. The CDR3 DNA sequence: TGCGCCAGCAGTCGGGCTGACTCCTACGAGCAGTACTTC.